This T cell receptor beta chain stems from a study of cytomegalovirus exposure and HLA in healthy donors. PCR primers comprised 60 Vbeta and 13 Jbeta primers. Using immunoSEQ multiplex PCR, the repertoire was profiled, and TCRdb retains in-frame clones only, with some absent. The sample records nearly 300,000 clones, 70% to 90% being singletons. The CDR3 spans 18 residues. The V and J ends lost 3 bases and 0 bases, in that order; junction bases with no gene match: 12. The germline V gene encodes CDR1 SGHKS and CDR2 YYEKEE (reference sequence). The sequence was collected from a man between 35 and 55 years old in good health and CMV-seropositive. The V and J genes are TRBV5-5 and TRBJ1-2; 9 nucleotides align to TRBD1. Sequenced sample: PBMCs. Here the CDR3 DNA reads TGTGCCAGCAGCTGGACCGGGACAGGGATAAGAGCTAACTATGGCTACACCTTC. It encodes CASSWTGTGIRANYGYTF.